What follows are 6 T cell receptor beta chains derived from one specimen sequenced in a study of T cell repertoires in cytomegalovirus infection. TCRdb processed the reads anew with MiXCR; each CDR3 protein has one entry. The table records 550,000 to 850,000 distinct CDR3 sequences, 33% of them present only once. Their antigens are not known. The starting material was cultured PBMCs, obtained from culture after CMV antigen stimulation. Receptors were obtained from a human donor in good health (CMV status not recorded). Some clones in this sample may be carry-over from other donors' samples.

This clonotype has only a few counts. The chain joins TRBV7-9 to TRBJ2-3, with D unclear. V dropped 8 bases and J dropped 6 bases, with 6 bases sitting between them. Germline CDR1 reads SEHNR; CDR2 reads FQNEAQ (reference sequence). The CDR3 runs to 10 residues. This CDR3 reads CASGDDTQYF. CDR3 in DNA: TGTGCCAGCGGCGATGATACGCAGTATTTT.

V gene TRBV11-3 combines with J gene TRBJ2-1; 8 nucleotides match TRBD1. The V segment lost 1 base and the J segment 4 bases; nucleotides outside the gene matches: 6. Germline V lookup: CDR1 SGHNT, CDR2 YENEEA. The CDR3 length is 16 residues. For the CDR3, the DNA is TGTGCCAGCAGCTTAGGTGCGGACAGGGAATACAATGAGCAGTTCTTC. Translating gives CASSLGADREYNEQFF.

This clonotype was detected only a few times. The chain uses TRBV27 and TRBJ1-6; maybe TRBD1 (6 bases). Trimming shortened V by 4 bases and J by 10 bases, and 11 bases separated the two germline ends. Germline loops: CDR1 MNHEY, CDR2 SMNVEV (reference sequence). The CDR3 spans 13 residues. The CDR3 DNA reads as TGTGCCAGCAGTTCCAGGGGAGGCTCACCCCTCCACTTT. Translating gives CASSSRGGSPLHF.

This clonotype was recorded a few times. The chain recombines TRBV6-1 with TRBJ2-7; either TRBD1 or TRBD2 may fit D (5 bases each). The CDR3 covers 13 residues. The germline CDR1 and CDR2 sequences are MNHNS and SASEGT. V lost 7 bases, J lost 2 bases, and 12 bases lay in between. CDR3 nucleotide sequence: TGTGCCAGCATCGGGACGGAGACCTACGAGCAGTACTTC. Translation gives CASIGTETYEQYF.

V usage is TRBV19 and J usage is TRBJ2-5; 8 bases match TRBD2. CDR1 is LNHDA, CDR2 SQIVND, per germline (reference sequence). V was pared by 6 bases and J by 5 bases, with 5 bases of the junction left unmatched. The CDR3 runs to 13 residues. The CDR3 coding sequence is TGTGCCAGTAGGCGAGCGGGGGTGGAGACCCAGTACTTC. As protein: CASRRAGVETQYF.

This chain connects TRBV2 to TRBJ2-1; D gene uncertain. This CDR3 has 14 residues. Germline CDR1 SNHLY, CDR2 FYNNEI. The V gene lost 2 bases and the J gene lost 0 bases, with 5 bases spanning the gap. CDR3 residues: CASSERDSYNEQFF. CDR3 nucleotides: TGTGCCAGCAGTGAAAGGGACTCCTACAATGAGCAGTTCTTC.